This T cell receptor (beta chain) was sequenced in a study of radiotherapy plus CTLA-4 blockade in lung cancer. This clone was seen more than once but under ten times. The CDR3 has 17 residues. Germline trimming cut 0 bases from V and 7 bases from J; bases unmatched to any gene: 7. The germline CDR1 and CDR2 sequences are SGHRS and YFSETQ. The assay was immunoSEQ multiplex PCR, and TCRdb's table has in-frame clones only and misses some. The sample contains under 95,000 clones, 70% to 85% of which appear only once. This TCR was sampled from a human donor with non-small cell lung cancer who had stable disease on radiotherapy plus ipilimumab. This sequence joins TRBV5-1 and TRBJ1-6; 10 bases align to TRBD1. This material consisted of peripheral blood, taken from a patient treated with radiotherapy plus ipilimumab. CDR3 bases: TGCGCCAGCAGCTTGGGACAGGGGGCATTGGGAAATTCACCCCTCCACTTT. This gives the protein CASSLGQGALGNSPLHF.